The following is a T cell receptor beta chain sequence with its context. The antigen is not known. These data are taken from a study of T cell responses to AZD1222 COVID-19 vaccine. The CDR3 is 16 amino acids. Losses at the gene ends were 8 bases for V and 4 bases for J; bases not matched to a gene: 9. Germline V CDR1 and CDR2: SNHLY, FYNNEI. General study findings and limits: Spike-specific TCR breadth and depth grew following two AZD1222 doses. Close to half of spike-specific TCRs reportedly recognize unmutated variant regions. A mostly white British donor set with more females was recruited, and clonal diversity was possibly underestimated. Scientists sampled the repertoires only once the peak T cell response had passed.

The assay was immunoSEQ multiplex PCR, and TCRdb's table has in-frame clones only and misses some. Among 100,000 to 150,000 clones listed, about 90% were seen once. The sequencing used peripheral blood, collected on day 0 of MenACWY control vaccination. The V call is TRBV2, the J call TRBJ2-1; 12 nucleotides match TRBD2. This TCR was recovered from an adult in good health. This CDR3 is CASHKVGLAGYNEQFF. DNA of the CDR3: TGTGCCAGCCATAAGGTGGGACTAGCGGGTTACAATGAGCAGTTCTTC. Filled out from reference TRBV2 and TRBJ2-1, the complete variable domain reads EPEVTQTPSHQVTQMGQEVILRCVPISNHLYFYWYRQILGQKVEFLVSFYNNEISEKSEIFDDQFSVERPDGSNFTLKIRSTKLEDSAMYFCASHKVGLAGYNEQFFGPGTRLTVL.